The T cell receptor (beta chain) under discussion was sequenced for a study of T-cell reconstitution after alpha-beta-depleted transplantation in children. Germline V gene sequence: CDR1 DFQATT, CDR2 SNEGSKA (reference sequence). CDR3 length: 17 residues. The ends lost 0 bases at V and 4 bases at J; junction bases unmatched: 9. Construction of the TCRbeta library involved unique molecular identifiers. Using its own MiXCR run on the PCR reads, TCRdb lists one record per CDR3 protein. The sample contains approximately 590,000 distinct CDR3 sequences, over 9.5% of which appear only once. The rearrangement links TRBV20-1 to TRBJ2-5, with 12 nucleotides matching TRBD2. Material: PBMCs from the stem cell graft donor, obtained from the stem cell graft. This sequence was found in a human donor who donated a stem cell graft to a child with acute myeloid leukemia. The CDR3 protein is CSARDKASGRGGETQYF. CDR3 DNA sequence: TGCAGTGCTAGAGATAAGGCTAGCGGGAGGGGCGGAGAGACCCAGTACTTC.